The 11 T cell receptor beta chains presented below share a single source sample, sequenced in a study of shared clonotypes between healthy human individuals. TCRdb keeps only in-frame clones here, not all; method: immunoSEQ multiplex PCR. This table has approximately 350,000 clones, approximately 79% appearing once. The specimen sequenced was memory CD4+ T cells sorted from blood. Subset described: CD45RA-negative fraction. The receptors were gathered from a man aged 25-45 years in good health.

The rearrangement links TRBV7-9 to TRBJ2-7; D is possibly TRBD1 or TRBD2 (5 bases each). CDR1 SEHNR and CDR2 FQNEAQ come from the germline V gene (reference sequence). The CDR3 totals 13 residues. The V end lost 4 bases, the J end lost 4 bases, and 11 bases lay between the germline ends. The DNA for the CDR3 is TGTGCCAGCAGCTACCGGGACGAGTACGAGCAGTACTTC. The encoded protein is CASSYRDEYEQYF.

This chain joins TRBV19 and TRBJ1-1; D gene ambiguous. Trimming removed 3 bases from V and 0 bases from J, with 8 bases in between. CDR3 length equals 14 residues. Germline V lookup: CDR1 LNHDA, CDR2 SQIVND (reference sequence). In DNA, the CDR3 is TGTGCCAGTAGTATCTCACAGATGAACACTGAAGCTTTCTTT. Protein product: CASSISQMNTEAFF.

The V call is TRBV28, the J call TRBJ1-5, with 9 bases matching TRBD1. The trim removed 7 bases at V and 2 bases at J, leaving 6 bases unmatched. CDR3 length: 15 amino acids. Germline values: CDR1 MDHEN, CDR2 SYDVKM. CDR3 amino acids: CASIRDRVGNQPQHF. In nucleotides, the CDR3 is TGTGCCAGCATCAGGGACAGGGTTGGCAATCAGCCCCAGCATTTT.

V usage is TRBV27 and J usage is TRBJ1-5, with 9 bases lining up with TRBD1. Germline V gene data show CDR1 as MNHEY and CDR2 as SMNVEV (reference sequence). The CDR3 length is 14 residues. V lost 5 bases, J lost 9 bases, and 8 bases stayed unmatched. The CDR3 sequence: CASSMGQGALPQHF. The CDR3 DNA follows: TGTGCCAGCAGTATGGGACAGGGTGCGTTGCCCCAGCATTTT.

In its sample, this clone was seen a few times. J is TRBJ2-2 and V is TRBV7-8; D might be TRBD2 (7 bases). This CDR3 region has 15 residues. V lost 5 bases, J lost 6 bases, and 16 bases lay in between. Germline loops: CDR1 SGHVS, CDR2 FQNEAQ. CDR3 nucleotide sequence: TGTGCCAGCAGCCTTGGGGAGGGGGTCGCCGGGGAGCTGTTTTTT. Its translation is CASSLGEGVAGELFF.

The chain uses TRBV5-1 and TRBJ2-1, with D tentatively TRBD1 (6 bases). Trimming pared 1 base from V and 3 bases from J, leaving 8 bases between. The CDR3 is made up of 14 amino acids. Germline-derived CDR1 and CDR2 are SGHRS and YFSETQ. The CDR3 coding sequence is TGCGCCAGCAGCTTGACAGGGAACTACAATGAGCAGTTCTTC. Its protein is CASSLTGNYNEQFF.

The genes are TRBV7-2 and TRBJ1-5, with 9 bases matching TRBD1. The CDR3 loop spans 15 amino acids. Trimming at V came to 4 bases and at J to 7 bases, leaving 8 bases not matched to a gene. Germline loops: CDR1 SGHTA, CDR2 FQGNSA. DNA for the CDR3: TGTGCCAGCAGCTCAACCGGGACAGGGAGCCAGCCCCAGCATTTT. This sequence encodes CASSSTGTGSQPQHF.

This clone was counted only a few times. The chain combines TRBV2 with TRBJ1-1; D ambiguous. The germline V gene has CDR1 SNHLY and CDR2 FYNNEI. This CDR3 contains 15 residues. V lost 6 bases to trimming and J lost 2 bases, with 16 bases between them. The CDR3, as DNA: TGTGCCAGCAGATACAATGTCCTCCTTAACACTGAAGCTTTCTTT. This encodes CASRYNVLLNTEAFF.

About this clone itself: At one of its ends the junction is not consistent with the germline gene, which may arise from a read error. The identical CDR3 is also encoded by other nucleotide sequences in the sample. CDR3 loop: CAISGTLAGAAGELFF. CDR3 coding DNA: TGTGCCATTAGTGGGACTCTAGCGGGAGCGGCCGGGGAGCTGTTTTTT. This rearrangement joins TRBV10-3 to TRBJ2-2; 10 positions match TRBD2. Germline V gene data show CDR1 as ENHRY and CDR2 as SYGVKD. This CDR3 is 16 amino acids long.

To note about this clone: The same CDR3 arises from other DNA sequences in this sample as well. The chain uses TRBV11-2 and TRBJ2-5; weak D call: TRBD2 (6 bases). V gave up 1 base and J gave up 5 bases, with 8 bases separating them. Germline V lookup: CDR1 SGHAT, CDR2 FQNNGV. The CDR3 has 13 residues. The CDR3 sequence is CASSLVGSETQYF. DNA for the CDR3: TGTGCCAGCAGCTTAGTCGGGAGTGAGACCCAGTACTTC.

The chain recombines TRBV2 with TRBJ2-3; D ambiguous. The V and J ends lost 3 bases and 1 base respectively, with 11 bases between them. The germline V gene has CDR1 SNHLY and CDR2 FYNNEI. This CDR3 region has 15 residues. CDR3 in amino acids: CASSDGLGGTDTQYF. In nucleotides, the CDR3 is TGTGCCAGCAGTGATGGGCTTGGGGGCACAGATACGCAGTATTTT.